A single sample gave rise to the 28 T cell receptor beta chains below, sequenced in a study of blood T cell repertoires in COVID-19. Method: immunoSEQ multiplex PCR; TCRdb's copy keeps in-frame clones and lacks some. In the table there are approximately 330,000 clones, 80% to 90% of which are singletons. The sequenced sample was PBMCs or T cells enriched from blood (not recorded which). The receptors were gathered from a woman in her thirties or forties with acute COVID-19.

V gene TRBV7-9 combines with J gene TRBJ1-1, with D tentatively TRBD1 (5 bases). V was cut by 2 bases and J by 7 bases, with 14 bases left in between. The germline V gene encodes CDR1 SEHNR and CDR2 FQNEAQ (reference sequence). The CDR3 loop spans 14 amino acids. The CDR3 sequence: CASSLLGGRGEAFF. CDR3 coding DNA: TGTGCCAGCAGCTTACTCGGGGGTCGAGGTGAAGCTTTCTTT.

The V call is TRBV18, the J call TRBJ1-5; possible D gene TRBD1, 5 bases. The CDR3 spans 17 residues. V dropped 4 bases and J dropped 1 base, with 17 bases sitting between them. Germline CDR1 and CDR2: KGHSH and LQKENI. CDR3 sequence: CASSQTRGGDSNQPQHF. The CDR3 DNA follows: TGTGCCAGCTCACAAACCCGTGGGGGGGACAGCAATCAGCCCCAGCATTTT. The entire variable domain, with the rest obtained from reference TRBV18 and TRBJ1-5, is as follows: NAGVMQNPRHLVRRRGQEARLRCSPMKGHSHVYWYRQLPEEGLKFMVYLQKENIIDESGMPKERFSAEFPKEGPSILRIQQVVRGDSAAYFCASSQTRGGDSNQPQHFGDGTRLSIL.

The chain employs TRBV6-1 and TRBJ2-7; 8 nucleotides line up with TRBD2. Germline V gene data show CDR1 as MNHNS and CDR2 as SASEGT. CDR3 size: 15 residues. The ends lost 1 base at V and 3 bases at J; junction bases unmatched: 5. Here the CDR3 reads CASSEVTGGHYEQYF. The CDR3, as DNA: TGTGCCAGCAGTGAAGTAACGGGGGGGCACTACGAGCAGTACTTC.

The rearrangement links TRBV4-1 to TRBJ1-5, with TRBD1 matching 8 bases. The CDR3 length is 17 residues. Trimming at V came to 3 bases and at J to 4 bases, leaving 11 bases not matched to a gene. The germline gives CDR1 MGHRA, CDR2 YSYEKL. CDR3 region: CASSHDLGTGINQPQHF. The CDR3 DNA reads as TGCGCCAGCAGCCACGACCTGGGGACAGGCATAAATCAGCCCCAGCATTTT.

This clone was recorded once. This chain uses TRBV5-1 with TRBJ1-1, with 11 positions matching TRBD1. The CDR3 covers 15 residues. V was pared by 4 bases and J by 4 bases, with 6 bases of the junction left unmatched. CDR1 and CDR2 (germline): SGHRS, YFSETQ. The CDR3 coding sequence is TGCGCCAGCAGCCCCTGGACAGGGGGCGGCACTGAAGCTTTCTTT. Translation gives CASSPWTGGGTEAFF.

This rearrangement joins TRBV6-5 to TRBJ1-1, with D unresolved. Trimming stripped 8 bases from V and 6 bases from J, with 16 bases between. CDR1 is MNHEY, CDR2 SVGAGI, per germline. This CDR3 comprises 13 residues. This CDR3 reads CASCVQSGAEAFF. The CDR3 coding sequence is TGTGCCAGCTGCGTACAGAGCGGGGCTGAAGCTTTCTTT.

The V and J genes are TRBV4-3 and TRBJ2-1; 7 bases map to TRBD2. Germline-derived CDR1 and CDR2 are LGHNA and YSLEER. CDR3 length: 16 amino acids. V gave up 0 bases and J gave up 7 bases; unmatched junction bases: 9. CDR3 loop: CASSQDAATSSNEQFF. The CDR3 nucleotides read TGCGCCAGCAGCCAAGATGCAGCGACTAGCTCAAATGAGCAGTTCTTC.

This chain links TRBV12-3 or TRBV12-4 with TRBJ1-2; D unclear. V shed 6 bases and J shed 3 bases, with 11 bases lying between them. CDR3 length: 13 residues. The CDR3 reads CASSRRGDYGYTF. The CDR3 DNA reads as TGTGCCAGCAGCCGACGGGGTGACTATGGCTACACCTTC.

This clone has just one count. The chain has TRBV21-1 and TRBJ2-5; the table's D gene call, TRBD2, was not cross checked with the DNA. TRBV21-1 is noted as a pseudogene. This CDR3 is 15 amino acids long. CDR3 sequence (DNA): TGTGCCAGCAGCACGGTCGCGGGAGGGCAGGAGACCCAGTACTTC. It is translated as CASSTVAGGQETQYF.

This clone was seen a few times. The chain uses TRBV7-9 and TRBJ2-5, with D maybe TRBD1 (6 bases). The germline gives CDR1 SEHNR, CDR2 FQNEAQ (reference sequence). The V end lost 4 bases, the J end lost 0 bases, and 18 bases lay between the germline ends. This CDR3 is built from 17 residues. The CDR3 region has the DNA TGTGCCAGCAGCTACACCAATGGGACAACGTACCAAGAGACCCAGTACTTC. Protein sequence: CASSYTNGTTYQETQYF.

The count of this clone is one. The chain employs TRBV7-2 and TRBJ1-2; TRBD1 is a possible D gene (6 bases). V was trimmed by 0 bases and J by 8 bases, leaving 19 bases between them. The germline V gene has CDR1 SGHTA and CDR2 FQGNSA. The CDR3 loop spans 16 amino acids. The CDR3 sequence is CASSLALSRGAGGYTF. The DNA of the CDR3 is TGTGCCAGCAGCTTAGCGCTTTCTCGGGGGGCGGGAGGCTACACCTTC.

The chain recombines TRBV5-1 with TRBJ1-1, with TRBD1 matching over 7 bases. Germline trimming cut 5 bases from V and 0 bases from J; bases unmatched to any gene: 7. The CDR3 is 15 amino acids. Looked up from germline, CDR1 is SGHRS and CDR2 is YFSETQ. The chain's CDR3 is CASREGQPLNTEAFF. The DNA for the CDR3 is TGCGCCAGCAGGGAGGGACAGCCTCTGAACACTGAAGCTTTCTTT.

This chain connects TRBV9 to TRBJ1-1; D is unresolved. Trimming took off 1 base at V and 4 bases at J, with 14 bases between the two ends. This CDR3 comprises 15 residues. Germline CDR1 SGDLS, CDR2 YYNGEE. CDR3 coding DNA: TGTGCCAGCAGCGTATCAACCCCGGGAACCACTGAAGCTTTCTTT. Translation gives CASSVSTPGTTEAFF. The whole variable domain, remainder taken from reference TRBV9 and TRBJ1-1, is DSGVTQTPKHLITATGQRVTLRCSPRSGDLSVYWYQQSLDQGLQFLIQYYNGEERAKGNILERFSAQQFPDLHSELNLSSLELGDSALYFCASSVSTPGTTEAFFGQGTRLTVV.

The V and J genes are TRBV11-2 and TRBJ1-1, with D perhaps TRBD1 (6 bases). The CDR3 extends over 15 amino acids. With 3 bases removed from V and 3 bases from J, the gap between germline ends came to 14 bases. Germline CDR1 and CDR2: SGHAT and FQNNGV. The CDR3: CASSLAEGVDTEAFF. CDR3 DNA: TGTGCCAGCAGCTTGGCTGAGGGGGTGGACACTGAAGCTTTCTTT. The whole variable domain, remainder taken from reference TRBV11-2 and TRBJ1-1, is EAGVAQSPRYKIIEKRQSVAFWCNPISGHATLYWYQQILGQGPKLLIQFQNNGVVDDSQLPKDRFSAERLKGVDSTLKIQPAKLEDSAVYLCASSLAEGVDTEAFFGQGTRLTVV.

The rearrangement joins TRBV2 to TRBJ1-2; no clear D. In germline, CDR1 is SNHLY, CDR2 FYNNEI. CDR3 length equals 16 residues. V dropped 0 bases and J dropped 3 bases, with 14 bases sitting between them. The CDR3 here is CASSEARVGRYYGYTF. As DNA, the CDR3 is TGTGCCAGCAGTGAAGCGCGGGTAGGAAGGTACTATGGCTACACCTTC. The full variable domain, in which reference TRBV2 and TRBJ1-2 provide the parts outside the CDR3, is EPEVTQTPSHQVTQMGQEVILRCVPISNHLYFYWYRQILGQKVEFLVSFYNNEISEKSEIFDDQFSVERPDGSNFTLKIRSTKLEDSAMYFCASSEARVGRYYGYTFGSGTRLTVV.

J is TRBJ2-1 and V is TRBV14, with TRBD2 matching over 10 bases. Per the germline V gene, CDR1 is SGHDN and CDR2 is FVKESK. The length of the CDR3 is 15 residues. The trim removed 3 bases at V and 8 bases at J, leaving 7 bases unmatched. CDR3 amino acids: CASSHASGRQYEQFF. The CDR3, as DNA: TGTGCCAGCAGCCACGCTAGCGGGAGACAATATGAGCAGTTCTTC.

This chain joins TRBV18 and TRBJ2-1; TRBD2 aligns across 9 bases. The CDR3 is 14 amino acids. From germline, CDR1 is KGHSH and CDR2 LQKENI. V was pared by 4 bases and J by 8 bases, with 6 bases of the junction left unmatched. CDR3 sequence (DNA): TGTGCCAGCTCACAACTAGCGGGTCTCTATGAGCAGTTCTTC. As protein: CASSQLAGLYEQFF. Full variable domain (rest looked up from reference TRBV18 and TRBJ2-1): NAGVMQNPRHLVRRRGQEARLRCSPMKGHSHVYWYRQLPEEGLKFMVYLQKENIIDESGMPKERFSAEFPKEGPSILRIQQVVRGDSAAYFCASSQLAGLYEQFFGPGTRLTVL.

This chain uses TRBV12-5 with TRBJ1-2; D is uncertain. This CDR3 region has 12 residues. Germline CDR1 and CDR2: LGHNT and FRNRAP. Trimming pared 0 bases from V and 5 bases from J, leaving 4 bases between. The CDR3 DNA is TGTGCTAGTGGTTTGGTGGAGTATGGCTACACCTTC. Translating gives CASGLVEYGYTF.

This clone has only a few counts. The chain recombines TRBV20-1 with TRBJ2-7, with D possibly being TRBD1 (6 bases). Trimming took off 6 bases at V and 4 bases at J, with 10 bases between the two ends. Per germline, CDR1 DFQATT and CDR2 SNEGSKA (reference sequence). This CDR3 is built from 11 residues. The CDR3 DNA reads TGCAGTGCGAGCAGGGGATACGAGCAGTACTTC. Its translation is CSASRGYEQYF.

The J gene is TRBJ1-5, the V gene TRBV19, with 10 bases matching TRBD1. Per germline, CDR1 LNHDA and CDR2 SQIVND (reference sequence). V shed 2 bases and J 3 bases; nucleotides not matched to a gene: 4. This CDR3 contains 16 residues. This CDR3 reads CASSILDRGINQPQHF. CDR3 coding DNA: TGTGCCAGTAGTATATTGGACAGGGGGATCAATCAGCCCCAGCATTTT.

The rearrangement links TRBV2 to TRBJ1-2; D perhaps matches TRBD1 (6 bases). V gave up 6 bases and J gave up 2 bases, with 10 bases separating them. The CDR3 has 13 amino acids. From germline, CDR1 is SNHLY and CDR2 FYNNEI. For the CDR3, the DNA is TGTGCCAGCAGGGACAGATCAAACTATGGCTACACCTTC. Translating gives CASRDRSNYGYTF.

The chain couples TRBV3-1 (or the pseudogene TRBV3-2) to TRBJ2-1; 16 bases align to TRBD2. The V and J ends lost 0 bases and 8 bases, in that order; junction bases with no gene match: 10. This CDR3 has 19 amino acids. Germline values: CDR1 LGHDT, CDR2 YNNKEL (reference sequence). The CDR3 loop is CASSQEGTSGGAWPDEQFF. The DNA for the CDR3 is TGTGCCAGCAGCCAAGAAGGGACTAGCGGGGGGGCCTGGCCCGATGAGCAGTTCTTC.

This clone was counted a few times. The J gene is TRBJ2-2, the V gene TRBV6-4; 7 bases match TRBD1. The V segment lost 2 bases and the J segment 8 bases; nucleotides outside the gene matches: 11. The CDR3 spans 16 residues. CDR1 MRHNA and CDR2 SNTAGT come from the germline V gene. The CDR3 region is CASSDRGGAVGGELFF. CDR3 sequence (DNA): TGTGCCAGCAGTGACCGAGGGGGCGCCGTAGGTGGGGAGCTGTTTTTT.

The V and J genes are TRBV7-3 and TRBJ1-1; 7 positions agree with TRBD1. J was trimmed by 5 bases and V by 4 bases; bases with no gene match: 7. CDR3 length equals 14 residues. CDR1 and CDR2 (germline): SGHTA, FQGTGA. The CDR3 sequence is CASSSRQGGTEAFF. The CDR3 DNA reads as TGTGCCAGCAGCTCCCGACAGGGTGGGACTGAAGCTTTCTTT.

Only one count was recorded for this clone. The gene calls are TRBV7-9 and TRBJ2-5; a weak D match, TRBD1 (6 bases). The CDR3 runs to 19 residues. The germline V gene has CDR1 SEHNR and CDR2 FQNEAQ (reference sequence). V was clipped by 3 bases and J by 0 bases, with 23 bases between them. The CDR3 DNA follows: TGTGCCAGCAGCTTTCTGAACTCGCCGGGACACCAGTACCAAGAGACCCAGTACTTC. Its protein is CASSFLNSPGHQYQETQYF.

This chain links TRBV11-2 with TRBJ2-5; 8 bases are a match to TRBD1. V lost 4 bases and J lost 5; bases outside the gene matches: 12. The CDR3 totals 16 residues. Germline-derived CDR1 and CDR2 are SGHAT and FQNNGV. In DNA, the CDR3 is TGTGCCAGCAGCTCAGATGCAGGGGGCTTCGGGGAGACCCAGTACTTC. It specifies CASSSDAGGFGETQYF.

The chain recombines TRBV19 with TRBJ2-7; TRBD2 agrees at 7 bases. Germline CDR1 is LNHDA and CDR2 is SQIVND (reference sequence). CDR3 length equals 12 residues. Losses at the gene ends were 7 bases for V and 6 bases for J; bases not matched to a gene: 6. The CDR3 reads CASTGGGGEQYF. CDR3 nucleotides: TGTGCCAGTACGGGCGGGGGAGGCGAGCAGTACTTC.

This sequence joins TRBV13 and TRBJ2-1; TRBD2 aligns across 7 bases. Germline CDR1 PRHDT, CDR2 FYEKMQ (reference sequence). With V trimmed by 4 bases and J by 5 bases, 8 bases remained unmatched. The CDR3 contains 15 residues. The CDR3 protein is CASSSGGGRNNEQFF. In DNA form, the CDR3 reads TGTGCCAGCAGCTCGGGCGGGGGTCGGAACAATGAGCAGTTCTTC.